A selection of T cell receptor beta chains follows, all from one sample in a study of shared clonotypes between healthy human individuals. Generated by immunoSEQ multiplex PCR, the TCRdb table keeps only in-frame clones and is missing some. The table has 2 million to 3 million clones, 90% to 95% seen once. Sequencing was done on a sample of naive CD4+ T cells from PBMCs. Receptor source: a man aged 18 to 29 in good health. Some clones in this sample may be carry-over from other donors' samples. Both conserved end residues are trimmed from each CDR3. Each record gives: CDR3 length, clone size, J gene, V gene, D gene, CDR3 protein. A D gene is named only where the DNA matches it firmly. Clone sizes are given selectively: once, few, many, or a class where the clone is expanded.

length: 10
size: -
J: TRBJ2-1
V: TRBV5-6
D: -
CDR3: ASSLGGYEQF

length: 15
size: -
J: TRBJ1-3
V: TRBV5-5
D: -
CDR3: ASSLEVWVSSGNTIY

length: 13
size: -
J: TRBJ2-5
V: TRBV27
D: TRBD2
CDR3: ASGTRGPRGQTQY

length: 15
size: -
J: TRBJ2-2
V: TRBV7-9
D: -
CDR3: ASSRLTGPMNTGELF

length: 11
size: -
J: TRBJ1-1
V: TRBV11-2
D: -
CDR3: ASSPTPRAEAF

length: 14
size: -
J: TRBJ2-2
V: TRBV28
D: -
CDR3: ASSYGRTLTTGELF

length: 13
size: -
J: TRBJ2-7
V: TRBV27
D: TRBD1
CDR3: ASSLLYRDRWVVC

length: 12
size: -
J: TRBJ2-2
V: TRBV14
D: -
CDR3: ASSRSLNTGELF

length: 11
size: -
J: TRBJ1-5
V: TRBV29-1
D: -
CDR3: SVGVGLNQPQH

length: 11
size: -
J: TRBJ1-1
V: TRBV10-3
D: TRBD1
CDR3: AISEGQASEAF

length: 11
size: -
J: TRBJ1-2
V: TRBV28
D: -
CDR3: ASSPFGGVGYT

length: 11
size: -
J: TRBJ1-1
V: TRBV29-1
D: TRBD1
CDR3: SAGQGANTEAF

length: 11
size: -
J: TRBJ1-2
V: TRBV28
D: -
CDR3: ASSLKGVRGYT

length: 11
size: -
J: TRBJ2-3
V: TRBV2
D: -
CDR3: ASSEALWEVQY

length: 14
size: -
J: TRBJ1-4
V: TRBV4-3
D: TRBD1
CDR3: ASSRQTGLTNEKLF

length: 12
size: -
J: TRBJ2-4
V: TRBV5-1
D: TRBD1
CDR3: ASSSGTGDDIQY

length: 13
size: -
J: TRBJ2-2
V: TRBV11-3
D: TRBD2
CDR3: ASSSSGSVIGELF

length: 12
size: -
J: TRBJ2-5
V: TRBV5-1
D: -
CDR3: ASSLTGDQETQY

length: 12
size: -
J: TRBJ1-5
V: TRBV10-3
D: -
CDR3: AISEARGNQPQH

length: 13
size: -
J: TRBJ1-4
V: TRBV19
D: -
CDR3: ASSDRRGIYEKLF

length: 10
size: -
J: TRBJ2-3
V: TRBV5-1
D: -
CDR3: ASSLDLDTQY

length: 12
size: -
J: -
V: TRBV7-9
D: -
CDR3: ASSLSSGTYEQY

length: 10
size: few
J: TRBJ1-1
V: TRBV5-1
D: -
CDR3: ASSSQSTEAF

length: 12
size: -
J: TRBJ1-2
V: TRBV5-6
D: TRBD1
CDR3: ASSSTGGWYGYT

length: 13
size: -
J: TRBJ2-5
V: TRBV27
D: -
CDR3: ASSSSGRRAETQY